The 22 T cell receptor beta chains in this list originate from one sample, sequenced in a study of blood T cell repertoires in COVID-19 (TCRdb year 2020). The library was generated by the immunoSEQ multiplex PCR assay. Sourced from immuneACCESS, this table was stored by TCRdb with only in-frame sequences that have V and J called. A share of the clones is absent; for the studies checked, an unresolved V gene accounts for under half, and the remainder has no known explanation. The sample profile shows about 75,000 clones; around 89% of them were found once. The ten most abundant clones make up about 21% of the sample. Sequencing input: peripheral blood. The receptors derive from a human donor in a cohort sampled during active COVID-19.

V usage is TRBV3-1 (or the pseudogene TRBV3-2) and J usage is TRBJ2-2; no clear D gene. The V end was cut by 3 bases, the J end by 6 bases, with 17 bases between. This CDR3 is built from 16 residues. CDR1 LGHDT and CDR2 YNNKEL come from the germline V gene (reference sequence). CDR3 residues: CASSQPQNREAGELFF. Here the CDR3 DNA reads TGTGCCAGCAGCCAGCCCCAGAATCGAGAGGCCGGGGAGCTGTTTTTT.

The rearrangement links TRBV19 to TRBJ2-5; 7 positions agree with TRBD2. Germline lookup yields CDR1 LNHDA and CDR2 SQIVND (reference sequence). The V gene end was trimmed by 6 bases and the J gene end by 1 base; junction bases not matched to a gene: 2. The CDR3 is 13 amino acids. CDR3 sequence (DNA): TGTGCCAGTAGGGCTAGCGGCCAAGAGACCCAGTACTTC. Its protein is CASRASGQETQYF. Looking up the rest from reference TRBV19 and TRBJ2-5 gives the full variable domain: DGGITQSPKYLFRKEGQNVTLSCEQNLNHDAMYWYRQDPGQGLRLIYYSQIVNDFQKGDIAEGYSVSREKKESFPLTVTSAQKNPTAFYLCASRASGQETQYFGPGTRLLVL.

The gene calls are TRBV28 and TRBJ1-2; 8 positions agree with TRBD1. J lost 14 bases, V lost 5 bases, and 10 bases had no gene match. The CDR3 has 12 residues. The V gene's germline CDR1 is MDHEN and CDR2 SYDVKM. The CDR3 bases are TGTGCCAGCAGTACATTTACGACAGGGGAAACCTTC. It is translated as CASSTFTTGETF.

The chain links TRBV5-1 to TRBJ2-3, with D unresolved. The CDR3 spans 15 residues. Germline-derived CDR1 and CDR2 are SGHRS and YFSETQ. Trimming took off 6 bases at V and 3 bases at J, with 17 bases between the two ends. The CDR3 sequence is CASNSDGSLTDTQYF. CDR3 sequence (DNA): TGCGCCAGCAACAGTGACGGAAGTCTAACAGATACGCAGTATTTT. Full variable domain (remainder filled in from reference TRBV5-1 and TRBJ2-3): KAGVTQTPRYLIKTRGQQVTLSCSPISGHRSVSWYQQTPGQGLQFLFEYFSETQRNKGNFPGRFSGRQFSNSRSEMNVSTLELGDSALYLCASNSDGSLTDTQYFGPGTRLTVL.

The chain carries TRBV7-7 and TRBJ1-3; no definite D call. Trimming pared 6 bases from V and 4 bases from J, leaving 10 bases between. This CDR3 spans 13 amino acids. CDR1 SSHAT and CDR2 FNYEAQ come from the germline V gene (reference sequence). The CDR3 DNA follows: TGTGCCAGCAGTCCATTGAGGGGAAACACCATATATTTT. Translating it yields CASSPLRGNTIYF.

The chain is built from TRBV5-1 and TRBJ2-3; TRBD1 is a possible D gene (5 bases). Trimming removed 6 bases at V and 1 base at J, with 18 bases between. Germline assignment: CDR1 SGHRS and CDR2 YFSETQ. The CDR3 is 16 residues long. In DNA form, the CDR3 reads TGCGCCAGCACCCCCTCCCCGGACATACGCACAGATACGCAGTATTTT. Its translation is CASTPSPDIRTDTQYF.

The chain carries TRBV27 and TRBJ2-1, with 11 nucleotides matching TRBD2. V trimming: 6 bases; J trimming: 12 bases; junction bases outside the gene matches: 7. CDR3 length equals 13 residues. The germline CDR1 and CDR2 sequences are MNHEY and SMNVEV (reference sequence). The CDR3 DNA is TGTGCCAGCAGACTAGCGGGAGCGTTCAGGCAGTTCTTC. Translated: CASRLAGAFRQFF.

The chain employs TRBV7-2 and TRBJ2-7; 7 bases are a match to TRBD1. J was trimmed by 6 bases and V by 5 bases; bases with no gene match: 4. Germline V CDR1 and CDR2: SGHTA, FQGNSA. The CDR3 has 12 amino acids. The CDR3 region has the DNA TGTGCCAGCAGCCGTCGACAGGGCGAGCAGTACTTC. As protein: CASSRRQGEQYF. Supplemented by reference TRBV7-2 and TRBJ2-7, the full variable domain reads GAGVSQSPSNKVTEKGKDVELRCDPISGHTALYWYRQSLGQGLEFLIYFQGNSAPDKSGLPSDRFSAERTGGSVSTLTIQRTQQEDSAVYLCASSRRQGEQYFGPGTRLTVT.

The J gene is TRBJ2-7, the V gene TRBV7-2, with a weak D call TRBD2 (5 bases). V was trimmed by 10 bases and J by 3 bases, leaving 10 bases between them. The CDR3 loop spans 11 amino acids. Germline V CDR1 and CDR2: SGHTA, FQGNSA. The CDR3 DNA reads as TGTGCCACCGGGAATCTCTACGAGCAGTACTTC. Protein product: CATGNLYEQYF.

A note on this clone: Other DNA sequences within the sample encode an identical CDR3. The chain combines TRBV5-1 with TRBJ2-1; D is ambiguous. This CDR3 comprises 15 residues. From germline, CDR1 is SGHRS and CDR2 YFSETQ. V was pared by 2 bases and J by 0 bases, with 9 bases between. CDR3 nucleotides: TGCGCCAGCAGCTTAGCAGGAAGCTCCTACAATGAGCAGTTCTTC. Translation: CASSLAGSSYNEQFF.

J is TRBJ1-5 and V is TRBV7-2, with a weak D call TRBD1 (6 bases). CDR1 SGHTA and CDR2 FQGNSA come from the germline V gene. Trimming stripped 5 bases from V and 6 bases from J, with 17 bases between. The length of the CDR3 is 15 residues. The CDR3 spells CASSLTGRGSQPQHF. The CDR3 region has the DNA TGTGCCAGCAGCCTAACCGGGAGGGGGAGTCAGCCCCAGCATTTT.

The chain employs TRBV27 and TRBJ2-3, with TRBD2 as a possible D gene (6 bases). CDR3 size: 15 residues. V lost 0 bases to trimming and J lost 2 bases, with 9 bases between them. The germline CDR1 and CDR2 sequences are MNHEY and SMNVEV (reference sequence). In nucleotides, the CDR3 is TGTGCCAGCAGTTTATCGAGGGACTTCACAGATACGCAGTATTTT. Translating gives CASSLSRDFTDTQYF.

Regarding this clone: Mismatch with germline at one junction end may stem from a read error. DNA of the CDR3: TGTGCCAGTAGTGCTCAGGGGAACGCCGGGGAGCTGTTTTTT. As protein: CASSAQGNAGELFF. The chain couples TRBV19 to TRBJ2-2; tentatively, D is TRBD1 (6 bases). The CDR3 contains 14 residues. Germline lookup yields CDR1 LNHDA and CDR2 SQIVND (reference sequence).

This rearrangement joins TRBV5-6 to TRBJ1-4, with 7 bases aligning to TRBD1. Germline V gives CDR1 SGHDT, CDR2 YYEEEE. J gave up 4 bases and V 4 bases, and 4 bases lay outside the gene matches. The CDR3 contains 14 residues. CDR3 in amino acids: CASSLDRDNEKLFF. Here the CDR3 DNA reads TGTGCCAGCAGCCTCGACAGGGATAATGAAAAACTGTTTTTT.

The chain is built from TRBV27 and TRBJ1-4; D gene unclear. Between the trimmed V and J ends, which lost 5 bases and 0 bases, there was a span of 10 bases. From germline, CDR1 is MNHEY and CDR2 SMNVEV (reference sequence). The CDR3 runs 15 residues. The CDR3, as DNA: TGTGCCAGCAGTCAAACCGGGACAACTAATGAAAAACTGTTTTTT. Translating it yields CASSQTGTTNEKLFF.

This chain uses TRBV28 with TRBJ2-7; 12 nucleotides agree with TRBD2. CDR1 is MDHEN, CDR2 SYDVKM, per germline. The CDR3 has 13 residues. After removal of 10 bases from V and 6 bases from J, the junction contained 7 bases not matched to a gene. The CDR3 loop reads CATTTSGSGEQYF. CDR3 DNA sequence: TGTGCCACTACGACTAGCGGGAGTGGCGAGCAGTACTTC.

The rearrangement joins TRBV25-1 to TRBJ2-2; a weak D match, TRBD1 (5 bases). CDR1 MGHDK and CDR2 SYGVNS come from the germline V gene. CDR3 size: 16 residues. With 2 bases removed from V and 3 bases from J, the gap between germline ends came to 13 bases. The CDR3 DNA reads as TGTGCCAGCAGTGAAATACAGGACGGTGACACCGGGGAGCTGTTTTTT. It translates to CASSEIQDGDTGELFF. The complete variable domain, with remaining parts taken from reference TRBV25-1 and TRBJ2-2, reads EADIYQTPRYLVIGTGKKITLECSQTMGHDKMYWYQQDPGMELHLIHYSYGVNSTEKGDLSSESTVSRIRTEHFPLTLESARPSHTSQYLCASSEIQDGDTGELFFGEGSRLTVL.

J is TRBJ2-7 and V is TRBV28, with TRBD1 matching 10 bases. The V segment lost 6 bases and the J segment 9 bases; nucleotides outside the gene matches: 14. The germline V gene has CDR1 MDHEN and CDR2 SYDVKM. The CDR3 spans 15 residues. CDR3 DNA: TGTGCCAGCAGCTCCGGGACAGGGGTTCATACGGTGCAGTACTTC. It yields the protein CASSSGTGVHTVQYF.

CDR3 in amino acids: CASSDGGTVSTDTQYF. The DNA of the CDR3 is TGTGCCAGCAGTGACGGGGGGACTGTGAGCACAGATACGCAGTATTTT. The chain couples TRBV6-4 to TRBJ2-3, with D possibly matching TRBD2 (6 bases). The V end lost 2 bases, the J end lost 0 bases, and 12 bases lay between the germline ends. The CDR3 sequence is 16 residues long. Germline V lookup: CDR1 MRHNA, CDR2 SNTAGT.

The chain couples TRBV2 to TRBJ2-3; D gene uncertain. The V end was cut by 5 bases, the J end by 0 bases, with 9 bases between. CDR1 and CDR2 from the germline V gene are SNHLY and FYNNEI. The length of the CDR3 is 14 residues. CDR3 residues: CASSRTGSTDTQYF. DNA for the CDR3: TGTGCCAGCAGTCGAACGGGTAGCACAGATACGCAGTATTTT.

The rearrangement uses TRBV19 and TRBJ1-2; the D gene is possibly TRBD1 (6 bases). V lost 5 bases, J lost 4 bases, and 14 bases lay in between. The CDR3 is 14 amino acids. CDR1 and CDR2 from the germline V gene are LNHDA and SQIVND (reference sequence). CDR3 sequence (DNA): TGTGCCAGTAGTTCGACAGGATTAAGCTATGGCTACACCTTC. It encodes CASSSTGLSYGYTF.

The chain recombines TRBV5-1 with TRBJ1-6; 7 nucleotides align to TRBD1. V lost 3 bases, J lost 8 bases, and 2 bases stayed unmatched. Germline loops: CDR1 SGHRS, CDR2 YFSETQ. CDR3 length: 13 residues. This chain's CDR3 is CASSSQGDSPLHF. The CDR3 DNA is TGCGCCAGCAGCTCCCAGGGGGATTCACCCCTCCACTTT. The complete variable domain, with remaining parts taken from reference TRBV5-1 and TRBJ1-6, reads KAGVTQTPRYLIKTRGQQVTLSCSPISGHRSVSWYQQTPGQGLQFLFEYFSETQRNKGNFPGRFSGRQFSNSRSEMNVSTLELGDSALYLCASSSQGDSPLHFGNGTRLTVT.